This passage covers 9 T cell receptor beta chains from one sample sequenced in a study of cytomegalovirus exposure and HLA in healthy donors. The PCR contained 60 Vbeta and 13 Jbeta primers. Only in-frame clones appear in the TCRdb table, and some are missing; sequencing was by immunoSEQ multiplex PCR. The sample has approximately 78,000 clones, roughly 84% seen once. Material for sequencing was PBMCs. All receptors derive from a woman between 45 and 65 years old in good health and CMV-seronegative.

The gene calls are TRBV15 and TRBJ2-2; 7 bases agree with TRBD2. V was pared by 0 bases and J by 3 bases, with 10 bases of the junction left unmatched. CDR1 is LNHNV and CDR2 is YYDKDF in the germline V gene (reference sequence). The CDR3 sequence is 18 residues long. In nucleotides, the CDR3 is TGTGCCACCAGCAGAGATACGGGGGGACTACCGCACACCGGGGAGCTGTTTTTT. It specifies CATSRDTGGLPHTGELFF.

This clone was observed a single time. This chain links TRBV30 with TRBJ1-4, with TRBD1 matching 8 bases. Germline loops: CDR1 GTSNPN, CDR2 SVGIG (reference sequence). The V segment lost 3 bases and the J segment 5 bases; nucleotides outside the gene matches: 5. The CDR3 is 14 residues long. This CDR3 reads CAWRVTGGNEKLFF. CDR3 nucleotides: TGTGCCTGGAGGGTAACAGGGGGGAATGAAAAACTGTTTTTT.

The chain carries TRBV7-2 and TRBJ1-1; unclear D gene. Trimming shortened V by 6 bases and J by 1 base, and 9 bases separated the two germline ends. Germline assignment: CDR1 SGHTA and CDR2 FQGNSA. This CDR3 is 13 amino acids long. CDR3 amino acids: CASSTQENTEAFF. In DNA, the CDR3 is TGTGCCAGCAGTACTCAAGAGAACACTGAAGCTTTCTTT.

J is TRBJ1-2 and V is TRBV27; D perhaps matches TRBD1 (5 bases). Per the germline V gene, CDR1 is MNHEY and CDR2 is SMNVEV (reference sequence). V lost 6 bases and J lost 0, with 8 bases in between. The CDR3 is 13 residues long. The CDR3 region is CASSETANYGYTF. The CDR3 coding sequence is TGTGCCAGCAGCGAGACAGCTAACTATGGCTACACCTTC.

CDR3 loop: CATRQGRGTGELFF. As DNA, the CDR3 is TGCGCCACCCGACAGGGCCGGGGGACCGGGGAGCTGTTTTTT. The chain has TRBV5-1 and TRBJ2-2, with a weak D call TRBD1 (7 bases). The CDR3 consists of 14 residues. Germline V CDR1 and CDR2: SGHRS, YFSETQ. V was trimmed by 9 bases and J by 5 bases, leaving 17 bases between them.

The chain is built from TRBV27 and TRBJ1-2, with 9 nucleotides matching TRBD1. The CDR3 runs 14 residues. CDR1 is MNHEY and CDR2 is SMNVEV in the germline V gene (reference sequence). The V segment lost 3 bases and the J segment 6 bases; nucleotides outside the gene matches: 5. The CDR3: CASSFGTGPDGYTF. The DNA of the CDR3 is TGTGCCAGCAGTTTTGGGACAGGGCCTGATGGCTACACCTTC.

This clone was picked up a small number of times. This chain uses TRBV10-3 with TRBJ2-3, with TRBD1 matching 8 bases. Trimming at V came to 5 bases and at J to 2 bases, leaving 3 bases not matched to a gene. The CDR3 length is 14 residues. Germline values: CDR1 ENHRY, CDR2 SYGVKD. The CDR3 protein is CAISRTGPTDTQYF. The CDR3 DNA follows: TGTGCCATCAGTCGGACAGGGCCCACAGATACGCAGTATTTT.

The chain employs TRBV30 and TRBJ2-1; tentative D call: TRBD2 (7 bases). Trimming pared 3 bases from V and 7 bases from J, leaving 22 bases between. Germline lookup yields CDR1 GTSNPN and CDR2 SVGIG (reference sequence). CDR3 length equals 16 residues. CDR3: CAWSRGGGLGLNEQFF. The CDR3 nucleotides are TGTGCCTGGAGCCGAGGGGGGGGCCTCGGTTTGAATGAGCAGTTCTTC.

The J gene is TRBJ1-1, the V gene TRBV29-1; D remains ambiguous. CDR3 length: 10 amino acids. Per the germline V gene, CDR1 is SQVTM and CDR2 is ANQGSEA. Trimming removed 4 bases at V and 3 bases at J, with 3 bases between. For the CDR3, the DNA is TGCAGCGTTGCTGACACTGAAGCTTTCTTT. Translation: CSVADTEAFF.